This entry lists 16 T cell receptor beta chains sequenced from one sample in a study of blood T cell repertoires in COVID-19. Here immunoSEQ multiplex PCR was the method, and the copy in TCRdb shows in-frame clones only, minus some. The table records fewer than 200,000 clones, around two thirds of them present only once. Sequenced: peripheral blood. The receptors come from a woman aged 80 or over with acute or convalescent COVID-19.

The V call is TRBV29-1, the J call TRBJ2-1, with D hard to call. CDR1 SQVTM and CDR2 ANQGSEA come from the germline V gene. This CDR3 contains 13 residues. V lost 0 bases and J lost 9, with 12 bases in between. The CDR3, as DNA: TGCAGCGTTGAAGAATCCCGAGCTAGTGAGCAGTTCTTC. Amino acids: CSVEESRASEQFF.

The chain employs TRBV9 and TRBJ2-2; D is perhaps TRBD2 (6 bases). The germline V and J ends were trimmed by 5 bases and 0 bases, with 14 bases remaining between them. Germline assignment: CDR1 SGDLS and CDR2 YYNGEE. This CDR3 is built from 16 residues. Here the CDR3 DNA reads TGTGCCAGCAGGGGGGGAGGAGCGGCGAACACCGGGGAGCTGTTTTTT. This sequence encodes CASRGGGAANTGELFF.

CDR3 amino acids: CSVELVEQFF. The CDR3 DNA follows: TGCAGCGTTGAACTAGTTGAGCAGTTCTTC. The chain carries TRBV29-1 and TRBJ2-1; D not resolved. V was pared by 2 bases and J by 9 bases, with 5 bases between. The CDR3 totals 10 residues. The V gene's germline CDR1 is SQVTM and CDR2 ANQGSEA.

This clone was recorded a few times. The chain employs TRBV29-1 and TRBJ2-1, with 12 bases identical to TRBD2. Trimming took 5 bases from V and 4 from J; bases not matched to a gene: 9. The CDR3 covers 16 residues. Looked up from germline, CDR1 is SQVTM and CDR2 is ANQGSEA. CDR3 amino acids: CSVKRGLAGQYNEQFF. CDR3 DNA sequence: TGCAGCGTTAAAAGAGGACTAGCGGGACAGTACAATGAGCAGTTCTTC.

CDR3 loop: CASSEWGLAGRAQYF. CDR3 nucleotide sequence: TGTGCCAGCAGTGAATGGGGACTAGCGGGAAGGGCCCAGTACTTC. The rearrangement links TRBV2 to TRBJ2-5; 13 positions agree with TRBD2. The CDR3 is 15 amino acids. The J segment lost 9 bases and the V segment lost 2 bases, leaving 6 bases of the junction unmatched. CDR1 SNHLY and CDR2 FYNNEI come from the germline V gene.

The chain has TRBV9 and TRBJ2-1; 9 bases map to TRBD2. The CDR3 runs to 15 residues. The germline gives CDR1 SGDLS, CDR2 YYNGEE. Unmatched junction bases numbered 5, after V lost 0 bases and J lost 7 bases. CDR3 protein: CASSVATTSGNEQFF. Written as DNA, the CDR3 is TGTGCCAGCAGCGTAGCTACGACTAGCGGAAATGAGCAGTTCTTC.

The table lists this clone with a count of one. This rearrangement joins TRBV7-2 to TRBJ2-6; TRBD2 might be the D (5 bases). Germline CDR1 is SGHTA and CDR2 is FQGNSA. Trimming pared 5 bases from V and 1 base from J, leaving 6 bases between. The CDR3 runs 14 residues. CDR3 sequence (DNA): TGTGCCAGCAGCAGGGAGTCTGGGGCCAACGTCCTGACTTTC. It codes for CASSRESGANVLTF.

The chain carries TRBV11-2 and TRBJ2-5; TRBD2 matches 8 bases. Germline values: CDR1 SGHAT, CDR2 FQNNGV. The CDR3 is made up of 14 amino acids. The V and J ends lost 5 bases and 5 bases, in that order; junction bases with no gene match: 7. CDR3 DNA: TGTGCCAGCAGCCCAAATACGGGAGGGGAGACCCAGTACTTC. It codes for CASSPNTGGETQYF. The full variable domain, in which reference TRBV11-2 and TRBJ2-5 provide the parts outside the CDR3, is EAGVAQSPRYKIIEKRQSVAFWCNPISGHATLYWYQQILGQGPKLLIQFQNNGVVDDSQLPKDRFSAERLKGVDSTLKIQPAKLEDSAVYLCASSPNTGGETQYFGPGTRLLVL.

Only a few counts were recorded for this clone. This chain joins TRBV28 and TRBJ2-7; D gene uncertain. V was cut by 5 bases and J by 3 bases, with 11 bases left in between. Germline assignment: CDR1 MDHEN and CDR2 SYDVKM. The CDR3 has 13 residues. CDR3: CASSPPYLYEQYF. In nucleotides, the CDR3 is TGTGCCAGCAGTCCACCCTACCTCTACGAGCAGTACTTC.

The chain uses TRBV28 and TRBJ2-1, with 7 bases lining up with TRBD2. Trimming cost V 3 bases and J 1 base; bases outside gene matches: 9. The CDR3 is 17 amino acids. In germline, CDR1 is MDHEN, CDR2 SYDVKM. The CDR3 is CASSFAPGTKSYNEQFF. CDR3 coding DNA: TGTGCCAGCAGTTTTGCCCCCGGGACTAAATCCTACAATGAGCAGTTCTTC.

CDR3 sequence: CSVAAGAPDTQYF. The CDR3 DNA sequence: TGCAGCGTTGCGGCGGGAGCCCCAGATACGCAGTATTTT. This chain joins TRBV29-1 and TRBJ2-3, with 7 bases lining up with TRBD2. V shed 4 bases and J 4 bases; nucleotides not matched to a gene: 5. The CDR3 is 13 amino acids. CDR1 is SQVTM, CDR2 ANQGSEA, per germline.

The chain couples TRBV2 to TRBJ1-1; 8 bases align to TRBD1. Germline CDR1 and CDR2: SNHLY and FYNNEI. Trimming at V came to 4 bases and at J to 3 bases, leaving 7 bases not matched to a gene. This CDR3 is 15 amino acids long. The CDR3 is CASSGAQGADTEAFF. DNA of the CDR3: TGTGCCAGCAGTGGGGCCCAGGGGGCGGACACTGAAGCTTTCTTT.

This sequence joins TRBV1 and TRBJ2-3; TRBD2 is taken as the D call from the table, unchecked against the DNA. TRBV1 is flagged as a pseudogene. This CDR3 comprises 16 residues. The CDR3 is CTSSQDWSFSTDTQYF. As DNA, the CDR3 is TGCACCAGCAGCCAAGATTGGAGCTTTAGCACAGATACGCAGTATTTT.

The J gene is TRBJ2-1, the V gene TRBV5-1; tentative D call: TRBD2 (6 bases). The CDR3 has 14 residues. V shed 0 bases and J shed 5 bases, with 9 bases lying between them. Looked up from germline, CDR1 is SGHRS and CDR2 is YFSETQ. The CDR3 DNA is TGCGCCAGCAGCTTGGTTGCGGGAAACAATGAGCAGTTCTTC. Protein sequence: CASSLVAGNNEQFF.

V gene TRBV27 combines with J gene TRBJ2-7; 8 positions agree with TRBD1. Per germline, CDR1 MNHEY and CDR2 SMNVEV (reference sequence). J was trimmed by 0 bases and V by 5 bases; bases with no gene match: 9. This CDR3 comprises 16 residues. This CDR3 reads CASSPGTGHSSYEQYF. The CDR3 coding sequence is TGTGCCAGCAGTCCCGGGACAGGTCACAGCTCCTACGAGCAGTACTTC.

The gene calls are TRBV9 and TRBJ2-1; D remains unclear. Germline V gene lookup returns CDR1 SGDLS and CDR2 YYNGEE. Trimming stripped 4 bases from V and 8 bases from J, with 16 bases between. This CDR3 contains 14 residues. CDR3 DNA sequence: TGTGCCAGCAGCAAGAGAGCCTTAGCAGATGAGCAGTTCTTC. It codes for CASSKRALADEQFF. Looking up the rest from reference TRBV9 and TRBJ2-1 gives the full variable domain: DSGVTQTPKHLITATGQRVTLRCSPRSGDLSVYWYQQSLDQGLQFLIQYYNGEERAKGNILERFSAQQFPDLHSELNLSSLELGDSALYFCASSKRALADEQFFGPGTRLTVL.